Listed below are T cell receptor beta chains from one sample, sequenced in a study of a mutant IDH1 vaccine in newly diagnosed glioma. No cognate antigen is known for these TCRs. Sequencing was performed with immunoSEQ multiplex PCR; in TCRdb, only in-frame clones are kept and a portion is missing. The sample lists some 40,000 clones; roughly 70% were seen once. The sequenced sample was PBMCs, obtained from a glioma patient whose treatment included an IDH1 peptide vaccine. Receptor source: a man aged 35 to 55 with glioma. CDR3s include the opening cysteine and the closing phenylalanine or tryptophan. The D gene is left open where the match is weak. Clone size appears in some rows only: once, few, many, or a class for an expanded clone.

v_call: TRBV6-5
d_call: NA
j_call: TRBJ2-2
clone_size: NA
cdr3_aa: CASMWRPGVGELFF
cdr3_nt: TGTGCCAGCATGTGGAGGCCCGGGGTCGGGGAGCTGTTTTTT

v_call: TRBV7-2
d_call: NA
j_call: TRBJ2-2
clone_size: NA
cdr3_aa: CASRPMGTGELFF
cdr3_nt: TGTGCCAGCAGGCCCATGGGGACCGGGGAGCTGTTTTTT

v_call: TRBV6-1
d_call: TRBD1
j_call: TRBJ1-5
clone_size: NA
cdr3_aa: CASNDRGLYSNQPQHF
cdr3_nt: TGTGCCAGCAATGACAGGGGATTATATAGCAATCAGCCCCAGCATTTT

v_call: TRBV28
d_call: TRBD1
j_call: TRBJ1-2
clone_size: NA
cdr3_aa: CASSWDRGGGYTF
cdr3_nt: TGTGCCAGCAGTTGGGACAGGGGAGGTGGCTACACCTTC

v_call: TRBV6-1
d_call: TRBD1
j_call: TRBJ2-3
clone_size: NA
cdr3_aa: CASLVDRGNTDTQYF
cdr3_nt: TGTGCCAGCTTGGTGGACAGGGGAAACACAGATACGCAGTATTTT

v_call: TRBV11-2
d_call: TRBD1
j_call: TRBJ1-5
clone_size: few
cdr3_aa: CASSPSGGSNQPQHF
cdr3_nt: TGTGCCAGCAGCCCTTCAGGGGGGAGCAATCAGCCCCAGCATTTT

v_call: TRBV5-5
d_call: TRBD1
j_call: TRBJ2-7
clone_size: once
cdr3_aa: CASSLGQGSYEQYF
cdr3_nt: TGTGCCAGCAGCCTCGGACAGGGGAGCTACGAGCAGTACTTC

v_call: TRBV19
d_call: NA
j_call: TRBJ1-1
clone_size: NA
cdr3_aa: CASSTPRSRGTEAFF
cdr3_nt: TGTGCCAGTAGTACGCCCCGGTCCCGGGGCACTGAAGCTTTCTTT

v_call: TRBV11-2
d_call: NA
j_call: TRBJ1-1
clone_size: NA
cdr3_aa: CASEKPGRGNAEAFF
cdr3_nt: TGTGCCAGCGAAAAACCTGGGAGGGGGAACGCTGAAGCTTTCTTT

v_call: TRBV6-5
d_call: NA
j_call: TRBJ2-1
clone_size: NA
cdr3_aa: CASSYEAGNNEQFF
cdr3_nt: TGTGCCAGCAGTTACGAGGCAGGGAACAATGAGCAGTTCTTC

v_call: TRBV5-4
d_call: TRBD2
j_call: TRBJ2-2
clone_size: NA
cdr3_aa: CASSLRLAGVPTGELFF
cdr3_nt: TGTGCCAGCAGCTTGAGGCTAGCGGGAGTTCCCACCGGGGAGCTGTTTTTT

v_call: TRBV6-1
d_call: NA
j_call: TRBJ2-7
clone_size: once
cdr3_aa: CASTPLGSHEQYF
cdr3_nt: TGTGCCAGCACACCCCTGGGCAGCCACGAGCAGTACTTC

v_call: TRBV28
d_call: TRBD1
j_call: TRBJ1-2
clone_size: NA
cdr3_aa: CASSRDRGAYGYTF
cdr3_nt: TGTGCCAGCAGTAGGGACAGGGGTGCCTATGGCTACACCTTC

v_call: TRBV5-5
d_call: TRBD2
j_call: TRBJ2-7
clone_size: NA
cdr3_aa: CASSFLAGIENHEQYF
cdr3_nt: TGTGCCAGCAGCTTCTTAGCGGGCATAGAGAATCACGAGCAGTACTTC

v_call: TRBV29-1
d_call: TRBD2
j_call: TRBJ2-1
clone_size: once
cdr3_aa: CSVPGTSGRFEQFF
cdr3_nt: TGCAGCGTTCCCGGGACTAGCGGGAGGTTTGAGCAGTTCTTC

v_call: TRBV30
d_call: TRBD1
j_call: TRBJ1-5
clone_size: NA
cdr3_aa: CAWRTGVNQPQHF
cdr3_nt: TGTGCCTGGCGGACAGGGGTCAATCAGCCCCAGCATTTT

v_call: TRBV21-1
d_call: NA
j_call: TRBJ1-5
clone_size: NA
cdr3_aa: CASSIPTGVVRQPQHF
cdr3_nt: TGTGCCAGCAGCATTCCCACAGGGGTCGTACGTCAGCCCCAGCATTTT

v_call: TRBV5-6
d_call: NA
j_call: TRBJ1-1
clone_size: NA
cdr3_aa: CASSSDSTPGREAFF
cdr3_nt: TGTGCCAGCAGCTCAGACAGCACCCCGGGGCGGGAAGCTTTCTTT

v_call: TRBV19
d_call: NA
j_call: TRBJ2-7
clone_size: NA
cdr3_aa: CASSIEGGNYEQYF
cdr3_nt: TGTGCCAGTAGTATAGAGGGCGGGAACTACGAGCAGTACTTC

v_call: TRBV28
d_call: NA
j_call: TRBJ2-7
clone_size: NA
cdr3_aa: CATADPPAGLTDF
cdr3_nt: TGTGCCACCGCGGACCCCCCGGCGGGCCTTACGGACTTC

v_call: TRBV9
d_call: TRBD1
j_call: TRBJ2-2
clone_size: NA
cdr3_aa: CASRKGGENTGELFF
cdr3_nt: TGTGCCAGCAGGAAAGGGGGCGAGAACACCGGGGAGCTGTTTTTT

v_call: TRBV7-6
d_call: NA
j_call: TRBJ2-5
clone_size: NA
cdr3_aa: CASSDPFGAGETQYF
cdr3_nt: TGTGCCAGCAGCGACCCTTTTGGGGCGGGGGAGACCCAGTACTTC

v_call: TRBV27
d_call: NA
j_call: TRBJ1-5
clone_size: few
cdr3_aa: CASSLRQGNQPQHF
cdr3_nt: TGTGCCAGCAGTTTAAGACAGGGCAATCAGCCCCAGCATTTT

v_call: TRBV10-3
d_call: TRBD1
j_call: TRBJ1-1
clone_size: NA
cdr3_aa: CAIRPDRGMNTEAFF
cdr3_nt: TGTGCCATCAGACCCGACAGGGGCATGAACACTGAAGCTTTCTTT

v_call: TRBV5-1
d_call: NA
j_call: TRBJ1-1
clone_size: few
cdr3_aa: CASSFVGDMSAEAFF
cdr3_nt: TGCGCCAGCAGCTTTGTGGGGGACATGAGCGCTGAAGCTTTCTTT

v_call: TRBV7-2
d_call: NA
j_call: TRBJ2-3
clone_size: NA
cdr3_aa: CASSQWSGSTDTQYF
cdr3_nt: TGTGCCAGCAGTCAATGGAGCGGGAGCACAGATACGCAGTATTTT

v_call: TRBV9
d_call: TRBD1
j_call: TRBJ1-4
clone_size: few
cdr3_aa: CASSGQGGQVNEKLFF
cdr3_nt: TGTGCCAGCAGCGGCCAAGGGGGACAGGTTAATGAAAAACTGTTTTTT

v_call: TRBV6-5
d_call: TRBD2
j_call: TRBJ2-1
clone_size: NA
cdr3_aa: CASSYQGLAEYNEQFF
cdr3_nt: TGTGCCAGCAGTTACCAAGGACTAGCGGAATACAATGAGCAGTTCTTC

v_call: TRBV5-1
d_call: TRBD2
j_call: TRBJ2-2
clone_size: NA
cdr3_aa: CASSSLAGVDGELFF
cdr3_nt: TGCGCCAGCAGCTCGTTAGCGGGAGTGGACGGGGAGCTGTTTTTT

v_call: TRBV30
d_call: NA
j_call: TRBJ1-1
clone_size: few
cdr3_aa: CAWTPGQPEGTEAFF
cdr3_nt: TGTGCCTGGACCCCGGGCCAACCCGAGGGCACTGAAGCTTTCTTT

v_call: TRBV28
d_call: NA
j_call: TRBJ1-4
clone_size: NA
cdr3_aa: CASSFSPGAGFEKLFF
cdr3_nt: TGTGCCAGCAGTTTTTCTCCGGGGGCGGGTTTTGAAAAACTGTTTTTT

v_call: TRBV6-1
d_call: TRBD1
j_call: TRBJ1-5
clone_size: NA
cdr3_aa: CASRDRDYGLEPQHF
cdr3_nt: TGTGCCAGCAGGGACAGGGACTATGGGCTTGAGCCCCAGCATTTT

v_call: TRBV10-1
d_call: NA
j_call: TRBJ2-1
clone_size: once
cdr3_aa: CASSGLVSEQFF
cdr3_nt: TGCGCCAGCAGTGGACTAGTTTCTGAGCAGTTCTTC

v_call: TRBV5-1
d_call: NA
j_call: TRBJ2-7
clone_size: once
cdr3_aa: CASSFDFGSSYEQYF
cdr3_nt: TGCGCCAGCAGCTTTGACTTTGGAAGCTCCTACGAGCAGTACTTC

v_call: TRBV13
d_call: NA
j_call: TRBJ1-2
clone_size: few
cdr3_aa: CASSLRGPGADGYTF
cdr3_nt: TGTGCCAGCAGCTTAAGAGGTCCCGGCGCTGATGGCTACACCTTC

v_call: TRBV12-5
d_call: NA
j_call: TRBJ1-3
clone_size: NA
cdr3_aa: CASGLGAASSGNTIYF
cdr3_nt: TGTGCTAGTGGTTTGGGGGCCGCCAGCTCTGGAAACACCATATATTTT

v_call: TRBV11-2
d_call: NA
j_call: TRBJ1-1
clone_size: medium-sized
cdr3_aa: CASSQGQGAFF
cdr3_nt: TGTGCCAGCAGCCAAGGGCAAGGAGCTTTCTTT

v_call: TRBV5-8
d_call: NA
j_call: TRBJ2-2
clone_size: NA
cdr3_aa: CASRRQAPGELFF
cdr3_nt: TGTGCCAGCAGACGACAGGCCCCCGGGGAGCTGTTTTTT

v_call: TRBV7-9
d_call: NA
j_call: TRBJ2-3
clone_size: NA
cdr3_aa: CASSRPSTDTQYF
cdr3_nt: TGTGCCAGCAGCCGACCGAGCACAGATACGCAGTATTTT